The 6 T cell receptor beta chains reported below all come from one sample, sequenced in a study of cytomegalovirus exposure and HLA in healthy donors. This PCR relied on a set of 60 Vbeta primers and 13 Jbeta primers. Using immunoSEQ multiplex PCR, the repertoire was profiled, and TCRdb retains in-frame clones only, with some absent. The repertoire holds about 120,000 clones, with under 85% as singletons. The sequencing sample was made of PBMCs. These receptors were collected from a woman in her late teens or twenties in good health and CMV-seronegative.

The rearrangement uses TRBV9 and TRBJ2-3; no firm D call. Trimming cost V 1 base and J 4 bases, with 7 bases left between them. The germline CDR1 and CDR2 sequences are SGDLS and YYNGEE. This CDR3 is 13 amino acids long. The CDR3 reads CASSVLVADTQYF. The DNA for the CDR3 is TGTGCCAGCAGCGTACTAGTGGCAGATACGCAGTATTTT.

The chain is built from TRBV28 and TRBJ2-3; the D gene is possibly TRBD2 (7 bases). Germline V gene lookup returns CDR1 MDHEN and CDR2 SYDVKM. The CDR3 consists of 14 residues. V was pared by 3 bases and J by 4 bases, with 11 bases between. This CDR3 reads CASSLRGGADTQYF. Here the CDR3 DNA reads TGTGCCAGCAGTTTGCGCGGGGGCGCAGATACGCAGTATTTT.

V gene TRBV13 combines with J gene TRBJ1-1, with D unresolved. CDR1 is PRHDT and CDR2 is FYEKMQ in the germline V gene (reference sequence). V was cut by 5 bases and J by 1 base, with 14 bases left in between. The CDR3 runs 15 residues. CDR3 nucleotides: TGTGCCAGCAGCCCCCCCATCGCGGCGAACACTGAAGCTTTCTTT. The encoded protein is CASSPPIAANTEAFF.

The chain carries TRBV5-1 and TRBJ1-6, with unresolved D. V lost 2 bases and J lost 0, with 12 bases in between. The CDR3 covers 17 residues. Germline V gene sequence: CDR1 SGHRS, CDR2 YFSETQ. For the CDR3, the DNA is TGCGCCAGCAGCTTTATTAGTCCGAGCTCCTATAATTCACCCCTCCACTTT. Its translation is CASSFISPSSYNSPLHF.

V is TRBV5-4 and J is TRBJ1-1; 8 nucleotides line up with TRBD1. Germline V CDR1 and CDR2: SGHNT, YYREEE (reference sequence). CDR3 length: 15 amino acids. Trimming removed 2 bases from V and 1 base from J; junction bases left unmatched: 4. The CDR3 region has the DNA TGTGCCAGCAGCTTTGGTGGACAGGGGAACACTGAAGCTTTCTTT. Protein sequence: CASSFGGQGNTEAFF.

The V and J genes are TRBV15 and TRBJ1-5, with TRBD1 matching 10 bases. The germline V gene has CDR1 LNHNV and CDR2 YYDKDF (reference sequence). V lost 5 bases and J lost 0; bases outside the gene matches: 7. The CDR3 is 17 residues long. The CDR3 sequence: CATSARDRGYSNQPQHF. The CDR3 nucleotides read TGTGCCACCAGCGCCCGGGACAGGGGCTATAGCAATCAGCCCCAGCATTTT.